Presented here are 5 T cell receptor beta chains from one specimen sequenced in a study of T cell clones after liver transplantation. Data came from immunoSEQ multiplex PCR; TCRdb stores just in-frame clones and leaves some out. The repertoire consists of tens of thousands of clones, with about 85% occurring once and the leading ten covering 2% to 2.5%. This sample comprised CD4+ T cells from blood, obtained around 50 months after liver transplant. The receptors were sampled from a human patient who received a liver transplant. Part of the T cells may come from the graft donor.

The genes are TRBV20-1 and TRBJ2-1; TRBD1 or TRBD2 may be the D gene (5 bases each). Trimming took 8 bases from V and 5 from J, leaving 10 bases between them. Germline V gives CDR1 DFQATT, CDR2 SNEGSKA (reference sequence). This CDR3 is built from 11 residues. The CDR3 DNA is TGCAGTCCAGGGACCAACAATGAGCAGTTCTTC. Translation: CSPGTNNEQFF.

The J gene is TRBJ2-3, the V gene TRBV6-4; TRBD1 is a possible D gene (6 bases). The CDR3 contains 14 residues. Germline V gives CDR1 MRHNA, CDR2 SNTAGT. V lost 6 bases, J lost 1 base, and 11 bases lay in between. The CDR3 reads CASSSGDGTDTQYF. CDR3 DNA: TGTGCCAGCAGCTCAGGGGACGGCACAGATACGCAGTATTTT.

This clone was detected a few times. This chain uses TRBV5-4 with TRBJ2-3; D gene unclear. With 3 bases removed from V and 8 bases from J, the gap between germline ends came to 16 bases. Germline V gene data show CDR1 as SGHNT and CDR2 as YYREEE (reference sequence). The CDR3 has 14 amino acids. The CDR3 nucleotides read TGTGCCAGCAGCTCGGAAGTGCTGTCCTCTACGCAGTATTTT. Protein: CASSSEVLSSTQYF.

The genes are TRBV5-6 and TRBJ2-3, with D possibly being TRBD1 (6 bases). V was cut by 4 bases and J by 7 bases, with 22 bases left in between. The CDR3 spans 16 residues. Germline lookup yields CDR1 SGHDT and CDR2 YYEEEE. In DNA form, the CDR3 reads TGTGCCAGCAGCCCCGTAAGGACAGCCGTGAAGTATACGCAGTATTTT. This codes for CASSPVRTAVKYTQYF.

The chain is built from TRBV2 and TRBJ1-1; 7 bases map to TRBD1. The J segment lost 3 bases and the V segment lost 6 bases, leaving 7 bases of the junction unmatched. Germline CDR1 reads SNHLY; CDR2 reads FYNNEI. The CDR3 has 14 residues. CDR3 in DNA: TGTGCCAGCAGCGCCCCCACAGGGGACACTGAAGCTTTCTTT. Its translation is CASSAPTGDTEAFF.